The 15 T cell receptor beta chains below were found in one sample sequenced in a study of regulatory T cells in long-lasting Graves disease. Time point: newly diagnosed GD, antithyroid drugs for less than 3 months. The TCR library used RNA extracted from PBMCs. Researchers made TCR beta libraries by using iRepertoire HTBI primers and running Arm-PCR on CDR3 regions. Using its own MiXCR run on the multiplex PCR reads, TCRdb lists one record per CDR3 protein. The sample includes more than 300,000 distinct CDR3 sequences, roughly 15% of them seen just once. These same data were also listed under a study on T cells in Graves' hyperthyroidism and ophthalmopathy.

Sequenced material: peripheral blood mononuclear cells (PBMCs), taken at new diagnosis, from a patient treated with antithyroid drugs. The source is a woman aged 18-29 years with Graves disease.

There are a few counts of this clonotype. The V gene is TRBV28, the J gene TRBJ1-4, with TRBD1 matching 7 bases. Germline V gene sequence: CDR1 MDHEN, CDR2 SYDVKM. The ends lost 4 bases at V and 8 bases at J; junction bases unmatched: 10. The CDR3 length is 15 residues. The CDR3 DNA follows: TGTGCCAGCAGTTCTGGAGCAGGGGGGGGGGAAAAACTGTTTTTT. It specifies CASSSGAGGGEKLFF. The whole variable domain, remainder taken from reference TRBV28 and TRBJ1-4, is DVKVTQSSRYLVKRTGEKVFLECVQDMDHENMFWYRQDPGLGLRLIYFSYDVKMKEKGDIPEGYSVSREKKERFSLILESASTNQTSMYLCASSSGAGGGEKLFFGSGTQLSVL.

This clonotype has only a few counts. The chain recombines TRBV6-5 with TRBJ2-1; D uncertain. V was clipped by 2 bases and J by 8 bases, with 13 bases between them. CDR1 is MNHEY, CDR2 SVGAGI, per germline. The CDR3 spans 14 residues. CDR3 DNA sequence: TGTGCCAGCAGTTACAGGAACGTCAGGTATGAGCAGTTCTTC. This translates into CASSYRNVRYEQFF.

This chain connects TRBV30 to TRBJ1-2; 8 bases line up with TRBD1. Germline CDR1 reads GTSNPN; CDR2 reads SVGIG (reference sequence). V shed 7 bases, J shed 4 bases, and the junction held 8 bases outside the gene matches. The CDR3 is made up of 13 amino acids. CDR3 sequence (DNA): TGTGCCTTAGGACAGGGCCTCCGCTATGGCTACACCTTC. Amino acid sequence: CALGQGLRYGYTF.

The sample holds many counts of this clonotype. The genes are TRBV30 and TRBJ2-3; no reliable D call. V dropped 3 bases and J dropped 1 base, with 20 bases sitting between them. Germline CDR1 and CDR2: GTSNPN and SVGIG (reference sequence). The CDR3 extends over 17 amino acids. Written as DNA, the CDR3 is TGTGCCTGGAGCTCTAACAGCTATCCTACGCGCACAGATACGCAGTATTTT. Translation gives CAWSSNSYPTRTDTQYF.

This clonotype was recorded a few times. The final CDR3 position lacks the conserved phenylalanine or tryptophan, pointing to a likely read error. The chain links TRBV20-1 to TRBJ2-3, with D possibly matching TRBD2 (6 bases). This CDR3 is 14 amino acids long. Germline-derived CDR1 and CDR2 are DFQATT and SNEGSKA (reference sequence). The V end was cut by 0 bases, the J end by 10 bases, with 17 bases between. The CDR3 protein is CSARDHRAGTSQYL. In DNA form, the CDR3 reads TGCAGTGCTAGAGATCACCGGGCCGGGACTTCGCAGTATCTT.

Many counts were recorded for this clonotype. This chain joins TRBV5-1 and TRBJ1-2; 8 nucleotides align to TRBD1. From germline, CDR1 is SGHRS and CDR2 YFSETQ. Unmatched junction bases numbered 4, after V lost 0 bases and J lost 6 bases. The CDR3 extends over 14 amino acids. The CDR3 loop is CASSLAGGGDGYTF. CDR3 nucleotide sequence: TGCGCCAGCAGCTTGGCAGGGGGCGGTGATGGCTACACCTTC.

The table lists this clonotype with many counts. The chain joins TRBV20-1 to TRBJ2-7; D perhaps matches TRBD1 (5 bases). The CDR3 runs to 13 residues. Germline lookup yields CDR1 DFQATT and CDR2 SNEGSKA (reference sequence). The germline V and J ends were trimmed by 4 bases and 5 bases, with 15 bases remaining between them. The CDR3: CSAIQVGFNEQYF. CDR3 nucleotide sequence: TGCAGTGCTATACAGGTTGGGTTCAACGAGCAGTACTTC.

This clonotype was found many times. This chain connects TRBV20-1 to TRBJ2-3, with 9 bases matching TRBD2. CDR1 and CDR2 from the germline V gene are DFQATT and SNEGSKA (reference sequence). The V and J ends lost 1 base and 5 bases, in that order; junction bases with no gene match: 1. There are 13 residues in the CDR3. CDR3 sequence: CSARASGIDTQYF. CDR3 DNA sequence: TGCAGTGCTAGAGCTAGCGGGATAGATACGCAGTATTTT.

The CDR3 sequence: CASSQDLGARLQPQHF. The CDR3 bases are TGCGCCAGCAGCCAAGATCTCGGGGCCCGGTTGCAGCCCCAGCATTTT. The rearrangement links TRBV4-1 to TRBJ1-5, with D tentatively TRBD1 (5 bases). The germline V gene has CDR1 MGHRA and CDR2 YSYEKL. Trimming took 0 bases from V and 7 from J, leaving 16 bases between them. The CDR3 has 16 residues.

This clonotype was counted ten times or more. The chain has TRBV7-8 and TRBJ2-7; the D is unclear. This CDR3 is 12 amino acids long. V was clipped by 5 bases and J by 4 bases, with 9 bases between them. Germline CDR1 reads SGHVS; CDR2 reads FQNEAQ. Written as DNA, the CDR3 is TGTGCCAGCAGCCCCGAGAATTACGAGCAGTACTTC. Translation: CASSPENYEQYF.

A word on this clonotype: A read error is possible here, since a much larger clone lies one base away. The chain recombines TRBV7-2 with TRBJ1-1; D gene unclear. Germline V lookup: CDR1 SGHTA, CDR2 FQGNSA. This CDR3 contains 14 residues. This chain's CDR3 is CASSPRSRAAEPSF. Here the CDR3 DNA reads TGTGCCAGCAGCCCCCGGTCGCGTGCAGCCGAACCTTCCTTT.

This clonotype occurred many times. The chain couples TRBV3-1 to TRBJ2-1, with a weak D call TRBD2 (5 bases). This CDR3 spans 16 amino acids. In germline, CDR1 is LGHDT, CDR2 YNNKEL (reference sequence). Trimming removed 1 base from V and 2 bases from J, with 12 bases in between. This CDR3 reads CASSQGRGPPYNEQFF. The CDR3 DNA sequence: TGTGCCAGCAGCCAAGGGCGAGGGCCGCCCTACAATGAGCAGTTCTTC.

The chain is built from TRBV14 and TRBJ2-3; a possible D gene is TRBD1 (6 bases). Trimming stripped 1 base from V and 10 bases from J, with 12 bases between. This CDR3 region has 13 residues. Looked up from germline, CDR1 is SGHDN and CDR2 is FVKESK. The CDR3 loop reads CASSQVSGAAQYF. The CDR3 DNA reads as TGTGCCAGCAGCCAAGTCTCAGGGGCGGCGCAGTATTTT.

The J gene is TRBJ1-1, the V gene TRBV10-3; TRBD1 agrees at 9 bases. The V and J ends lost 6 bases and 4 bases, in that order; junction bases with no gene match: 12. The germline V gene encodes CDR1 ENHRY and CDR2 SYGVKD. This CDR3 is 16 amino acids long. The DNA of the CDR3 is TGTGCCATCAGCACTCCGGGACAGGGCGCTGGCACTGAAGCTTTCTTT. Its protein product is CAISTPGQGAGTEAFF.

J is TRBJ2-3 and V is TRBV10-3, with 7 bases lining up with TRBD1. With 4 bases clipped from V and 1 base from J, the junction kept 2 bases outside the gene matches. Germline values: CDR1 ENHRY, CDR2 SYGVKD. The CDR3 totals 14 residues. The CDR3, as DNA: TGTGCCATCAGTGCCACAGGGGGCACAGATACGCAGTATTTT. Amino acids: CAISATGGTDTQYF.